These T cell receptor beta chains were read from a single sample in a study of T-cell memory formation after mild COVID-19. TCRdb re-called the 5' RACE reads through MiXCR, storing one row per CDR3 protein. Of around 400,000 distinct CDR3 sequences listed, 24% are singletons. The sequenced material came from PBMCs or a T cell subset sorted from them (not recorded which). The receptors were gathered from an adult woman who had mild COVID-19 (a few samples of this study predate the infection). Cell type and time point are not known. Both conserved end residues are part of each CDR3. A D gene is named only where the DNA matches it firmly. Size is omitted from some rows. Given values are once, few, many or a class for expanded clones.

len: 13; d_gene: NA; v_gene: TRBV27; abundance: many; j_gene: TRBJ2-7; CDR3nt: TGTGCCAGCAGTCCGGGTCGGACCTACGAGCAGTACTTC; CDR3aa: CASSPGRTYEQYF
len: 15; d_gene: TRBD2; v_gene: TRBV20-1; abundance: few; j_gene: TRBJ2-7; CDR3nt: TGCAGTGCTAGCGGTCCTAGCGGGGGCCGCTACGAGCAGTACTTC; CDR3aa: CSASGPSGGRYEQYF
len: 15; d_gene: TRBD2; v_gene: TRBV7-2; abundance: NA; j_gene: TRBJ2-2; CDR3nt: TGTGCCAGCAGCTTAGGAGCGGGAGGGACCGGGGAGCTGTTTTTT; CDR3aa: CASSLGAGGTGELFF
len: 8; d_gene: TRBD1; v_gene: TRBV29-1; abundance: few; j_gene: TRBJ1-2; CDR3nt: TGCAGCGATGGGACAGGCGCCTTC; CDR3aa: CSDGTGAF
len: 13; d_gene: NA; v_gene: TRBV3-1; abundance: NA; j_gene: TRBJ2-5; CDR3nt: TGTGCCAGCAGCCAAGGGGCGGAAGAGACCCAGTACTTC; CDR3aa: CASSQGAEETQYF
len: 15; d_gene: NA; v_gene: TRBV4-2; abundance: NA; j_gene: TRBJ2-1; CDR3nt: TGTGCCAGCAGCCAAGGGAGAGTTGGGAACGATGAGCAGTTCTTC; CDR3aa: CASSQGRVGNDEQFF
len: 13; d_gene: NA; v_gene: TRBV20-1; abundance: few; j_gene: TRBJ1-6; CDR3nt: TGCAGTGCTAGAGATCATCCGGATTCACCCCTCCACTTT; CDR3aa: CSARDHPDSPLHF
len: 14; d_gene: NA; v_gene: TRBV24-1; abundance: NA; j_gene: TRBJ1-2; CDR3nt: TGTGCCACCAGTGACTCCGGAACTAACTATGGCTACACCTTC; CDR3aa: CATSDSGTNYGYTF
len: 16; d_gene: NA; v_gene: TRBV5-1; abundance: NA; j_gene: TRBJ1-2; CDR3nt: TGCGCCAGCAGCTTCTTTTCGGGGTCCCCGAACTATGGCTACACCTTC; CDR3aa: CASSFFSGSPNYGYTF
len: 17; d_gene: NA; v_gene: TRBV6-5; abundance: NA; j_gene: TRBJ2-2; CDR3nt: TGTGCCAGCAGTTACTCGAGAAAAAGGGCGCCCACCGGGGAGCTGTTTTTT; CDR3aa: CASSYSRKRAPTGELFF
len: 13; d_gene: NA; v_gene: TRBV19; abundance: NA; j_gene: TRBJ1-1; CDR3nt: TGTGCCAGTAGCGTAGGGGGGCTCGTTGAAGCTTTCTTT; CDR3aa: CASSVGGLVEAFF
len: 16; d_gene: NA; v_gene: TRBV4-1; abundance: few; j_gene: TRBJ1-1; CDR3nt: TGCGCCAGCAGCCAAGATACGGGGGAAAAAAACACTGAAGCTTTCTTT; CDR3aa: CASSQDTGEKNTEAFF
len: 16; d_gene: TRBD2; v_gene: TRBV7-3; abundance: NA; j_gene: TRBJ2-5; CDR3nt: TGTGCCAGCAGCCCCCGGGGTAGCGGGATTCGAGAGACCCAGTACTTC; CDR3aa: CASSPRGSGIRETQYF
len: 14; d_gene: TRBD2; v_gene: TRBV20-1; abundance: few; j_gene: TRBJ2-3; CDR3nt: TGCAGTGATCGGGGGGGCTCGCGCACAGATACGCAGTATTTT; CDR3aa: CSDRGGSRTDTQYF
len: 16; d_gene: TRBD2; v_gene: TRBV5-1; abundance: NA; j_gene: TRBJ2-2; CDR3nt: TGCGCCAGCAGCTTGCAGGCTAGCGGGAACACCGGGGAGCTGTTTTTT; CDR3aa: CASSLQASGNTGELFF
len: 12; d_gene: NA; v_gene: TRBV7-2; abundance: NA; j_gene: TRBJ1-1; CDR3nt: TGTGCCAGCAGCTCAGTCACGTCTGAAGCTTTCTTT; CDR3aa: CASSSVTSEAFF
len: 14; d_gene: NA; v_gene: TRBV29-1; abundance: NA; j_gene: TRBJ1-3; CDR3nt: TGCAGCGTTGAAGATCCGGGACCTCTCGACACCATATATTTT; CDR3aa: CSVEDPGPLDTIYF
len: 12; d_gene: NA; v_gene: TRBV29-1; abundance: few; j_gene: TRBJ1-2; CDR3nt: TGCAGCGTTGAACTCGGGGTTTATGGCTACACCTTC; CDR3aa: CSVELGVYGYTF
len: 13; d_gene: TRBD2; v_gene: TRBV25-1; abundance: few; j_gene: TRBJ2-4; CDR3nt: TGTGCCAGCAGTCCCGGGAGGGCTGGCATTCAGTACTTC; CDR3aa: CASSPGRAGIQYF
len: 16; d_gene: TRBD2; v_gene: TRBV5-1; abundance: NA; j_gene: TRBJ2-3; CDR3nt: TGCGCCAGCAGCTTGAGCGGGGGTTTTGGCACAGATACGCAGTATTTT; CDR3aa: CASSLSGGFGTDTQYF
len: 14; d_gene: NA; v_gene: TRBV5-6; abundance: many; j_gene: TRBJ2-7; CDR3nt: TGTGCCAGCAGCTTGGAGCCTAGCTTCTACGAGCAGTACTTC; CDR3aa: CASSLEPSFYEQYF
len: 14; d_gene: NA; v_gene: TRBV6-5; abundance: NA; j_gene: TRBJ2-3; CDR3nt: TGTGCCAGCACTCGACGAGGGGCCGCAGATACGCAGTATTTT; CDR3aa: CASTRRGAADTQYF
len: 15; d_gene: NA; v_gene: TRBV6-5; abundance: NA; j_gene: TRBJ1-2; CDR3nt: TGTGCCAGCAGTTACTTGACTGGCAGGTTGGGAGGCTACACCTTC; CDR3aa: CASSYLTGRLGGYTF
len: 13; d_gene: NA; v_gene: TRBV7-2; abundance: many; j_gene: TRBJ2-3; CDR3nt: TGTGCCAGCAGCCCCGGGCGGGCAGATACGCAGTATTTT; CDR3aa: CASSPGRADTQYF
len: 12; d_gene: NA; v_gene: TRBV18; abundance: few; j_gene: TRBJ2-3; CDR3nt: TGTGCCAGCTCACCCGCCGAGGGTACGCAGTATTTT; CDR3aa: CASSPAEGTQYF
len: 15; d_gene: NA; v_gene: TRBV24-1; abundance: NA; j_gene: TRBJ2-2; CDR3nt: TGTGCCACCAGTGACGACAAGGAGATATCCGGGGAGCTGTTTTTT; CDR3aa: CATSDDKEISGELFF
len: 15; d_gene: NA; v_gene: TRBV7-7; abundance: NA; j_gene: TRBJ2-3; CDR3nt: TGTGCCAGCAGCTTAAAAGCGGTGGGCACAGATACGCAGTATTTT; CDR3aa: CASSLKAVGTDTQYF
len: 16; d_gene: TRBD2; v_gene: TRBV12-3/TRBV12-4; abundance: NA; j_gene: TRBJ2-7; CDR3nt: TGTGCCAGCACCCTGGGGTTAGCGGGAGTGAGTGAAGAGCAGTACTTC; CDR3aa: CASTLGLAGVSEEQYF
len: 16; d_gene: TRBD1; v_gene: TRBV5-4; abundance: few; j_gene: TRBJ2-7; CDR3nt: TGTGCCAGCAGCTTGGCCGGGACAGGTGTAACCTACGAGCAGTACTTC; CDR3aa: CASSLAGTGVTYEQYF
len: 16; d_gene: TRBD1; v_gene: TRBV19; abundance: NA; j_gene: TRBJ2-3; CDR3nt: TGTGCCAGTAGTATTTCCCGGACAGGATGGACAGATACGCAGTATTTT; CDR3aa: CASSISRTGWTDTQYF
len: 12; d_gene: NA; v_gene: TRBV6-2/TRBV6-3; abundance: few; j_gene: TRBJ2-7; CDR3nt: TGTGCCAGCGGAACAGGGTTAGGCGAGCAGTACTTC; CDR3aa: CASGTGLGEQYF
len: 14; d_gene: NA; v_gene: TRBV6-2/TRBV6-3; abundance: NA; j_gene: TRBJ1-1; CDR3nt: TGTGCCAGCAGTTACTCGTTATGGGACACTGAAGCTTTCTTT; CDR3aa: CASSYSLWDTEAFF
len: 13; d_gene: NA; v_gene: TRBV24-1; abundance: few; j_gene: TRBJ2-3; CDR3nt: TGTGCCACCAGTGATTGGAGGACAGATACGCAGTATTTT; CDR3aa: CATSDWRTDTQYF
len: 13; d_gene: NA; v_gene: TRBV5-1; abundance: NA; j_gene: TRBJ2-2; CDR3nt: TGCGCCAGCTTTCGAGGGGACACCGGGGAGCTGTTTTTT; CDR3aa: CASFRGDTGELFF
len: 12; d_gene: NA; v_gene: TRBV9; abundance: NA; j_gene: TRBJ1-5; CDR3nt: TGTGCCAGCAGCGTAGGAGGCTATCCCCAGCATTTT; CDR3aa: CASSVGGYPQHF
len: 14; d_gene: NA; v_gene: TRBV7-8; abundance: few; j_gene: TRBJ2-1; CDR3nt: TGTGCCAGCAGCCTACCTAGCGAGAGCAATGAGCAGTTCTTC; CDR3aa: CASSLPSESNEQFF
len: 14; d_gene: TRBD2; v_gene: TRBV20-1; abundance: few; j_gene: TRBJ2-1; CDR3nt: TGCAGTGCTGGACTAGCGGGAACCTTCAATGAGCAGTTCTTC; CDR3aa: CSAGLAGTFNEQFF
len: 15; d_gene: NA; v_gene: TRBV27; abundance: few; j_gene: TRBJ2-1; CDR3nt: TGTGCCAGCAGTTTTGAATTCGTCTCCTACAATGAGCAGTTCTTC; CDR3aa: CASSFEFVSYNEQFF
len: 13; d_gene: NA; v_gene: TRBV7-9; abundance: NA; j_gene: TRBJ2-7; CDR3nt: TGTGCCAGCAGCACGGACTTAAGCTACGAGCAGTACTTC; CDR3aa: CASSTDLSYEQYF
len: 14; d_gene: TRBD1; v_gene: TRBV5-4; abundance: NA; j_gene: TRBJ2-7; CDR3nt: TGTGCCAGCAGCCCGGTGGGACAGGACTACGAGCAGTACTTC; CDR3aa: CASSPVGQDYEQYF
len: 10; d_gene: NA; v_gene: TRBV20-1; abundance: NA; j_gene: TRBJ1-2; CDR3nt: TGCAGTGCACGTTGGAATGGCTACACCTTC; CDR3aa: CSARWNGYTF
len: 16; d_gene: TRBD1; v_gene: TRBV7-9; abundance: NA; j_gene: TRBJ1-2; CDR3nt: TGTGCCAGCAGTTGGGACAGGGAGGGAGCCCCCTATGGCTACACCTTC; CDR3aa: CASSWDREGAPYGYTF
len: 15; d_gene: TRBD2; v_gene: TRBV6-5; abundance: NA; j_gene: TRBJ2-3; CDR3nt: TGTGCCAGCAGGCCTGGCGGGAGGGGGACAGATACGCAGTATTTT; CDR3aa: CASRPGGRGTDTQYF
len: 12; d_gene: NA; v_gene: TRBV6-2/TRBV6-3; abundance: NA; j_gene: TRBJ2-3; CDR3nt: TGTGCCAGCCGACCAAGCACAGATACGCAGTATTTT; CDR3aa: CASRPSTDTQYF
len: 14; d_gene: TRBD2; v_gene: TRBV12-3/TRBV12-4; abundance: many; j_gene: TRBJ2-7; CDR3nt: TGTGCCAGCCGACTAGCGGGAGCACTGGGGGAGCAGTACTTC; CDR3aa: CASRLAGALGEQYF
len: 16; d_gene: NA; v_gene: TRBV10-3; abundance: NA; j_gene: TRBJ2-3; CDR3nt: TGTGCCATCAGTGAGTCGAGAGGGGACACTGTCGATACGCAGTATTTT; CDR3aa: CAISESRGDTVDTQYF
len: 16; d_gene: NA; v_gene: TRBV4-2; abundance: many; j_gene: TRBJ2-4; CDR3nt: TGTGCCAGCAGCCAAGTTACAGGCCAAGGCGAAAACATTCAGTACTTC; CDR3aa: CASSQVTGQGENIQYF
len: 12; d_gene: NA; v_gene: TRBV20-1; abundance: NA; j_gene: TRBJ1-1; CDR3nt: TGCAGTGCTTGGGGGGGGGACACTGAAGCTTTCTTT; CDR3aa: CSAWGGDTEAFF
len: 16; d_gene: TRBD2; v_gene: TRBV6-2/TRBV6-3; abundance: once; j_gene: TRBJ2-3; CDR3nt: TGTGCCATCAGTTACTCGCCGGGACTAGCGGGGAATACGCAGTATTTT; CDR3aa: CAISYSPGLAGNTQYF
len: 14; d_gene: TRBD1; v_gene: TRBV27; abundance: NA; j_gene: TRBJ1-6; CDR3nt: TGTGCCAGCAGGGGACAGCCGAGGGCCTCACCCCTCCACTTT; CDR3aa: CASRGQPRASPLHF
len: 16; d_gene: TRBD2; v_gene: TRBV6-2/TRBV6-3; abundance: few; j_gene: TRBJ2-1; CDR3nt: TGTGCCAGCCCCGTCCCCCGACTAGCGGGAACACGTGAGCAGTTCTTC; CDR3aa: CASPVPRLAGTREQFF
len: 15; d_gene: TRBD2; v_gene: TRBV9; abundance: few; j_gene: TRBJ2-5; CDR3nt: TGTGCCAGCAGCCTGTTGACGGGGGGCCAAGAGACCCAGTACTTC; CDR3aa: CASSLLTGGQETQYF
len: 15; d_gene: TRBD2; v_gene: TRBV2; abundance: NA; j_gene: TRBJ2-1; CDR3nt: TGTGCCAGCAGCGCGGGACTAGCGGGACACAATGAGCAGTTCTTC; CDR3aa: CASSAGLAGHNEQFF
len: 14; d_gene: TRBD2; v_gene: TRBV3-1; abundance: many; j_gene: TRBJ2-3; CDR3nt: TGTGCCAGCAGCCAAGAGGGACTAGCAGATACGCAGTATTTT; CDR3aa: CASSQEGLADTQYF
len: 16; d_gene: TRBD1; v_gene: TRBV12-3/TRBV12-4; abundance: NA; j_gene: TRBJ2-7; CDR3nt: TGTGCCAGCAGTCCCCGAACCGGACAGGGGGCCTACGAGCAGTACTTC; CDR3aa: CASSPRTGQGAYEQYF